Presented here are 32 T cell receptor beta chains from one specimen sequenced in a study of identical twins. One entry per CDR3 protein results from TCRdb running MiXCR on the 5' RACE reads. The repertoire holds a few hundred thousand distinct CDR3 sequences, with 9.6% as singletons. These data also featured in a second study, about yellow fever vaccine responses in identical twins.

Material: PBMCs. The receptors were sampled from a woman under 30 in good health.

The rearrangement links TRBV19 to TRBJ1-1; the D gene is possibly TRBD1 (5 bases). Trimming stripped 8 bases from V and 1 base from J, with 14 bases between. Germline CDR1 is LNHDA and CDR2 is SQIVND (reference sequence). The CDR3 sequence is 14 residues long. CDR3 protein: CASVGRGANTEAFF. The CDR3 coding sequence is TGTGCCAGTGTGGGGAGGGGTGCGAACACTGAAGCTTTCTTT.

This clonotype showed up many times. The chain has TRBV15 and TRBJ1-5, with TRBD1 identical over 10 bases. CDR1 and CDR2 (germline): LNHNV, YYDKDF (reference sequence). V dropped 5 bases and J dropped 6; count of bases not matched to a gene: 7. The CDR3 spans 15 residues. This chain's CDR3 is CATSWGQGNRQPQHF. As DNA, the CDR3 is TGTGCCACCAGCTGGGGACAGGGGAACCGTCAGCCCCAGCATTTT.

V gene TRBV6-5 combines with J gene TRBJ1-5; tentative D call: TRBD1 (5 bases). The CDR3 runs 15 residues. The ends were cut back, 0 bases at V and 5 bases at J, with 11 bases in the middle. Looked up from germline, CDR1 is MNHEY and CDR2 is SVGAGI. CDR3 amino acids: CASSYSWPGDQPQHF. The CDR3 coding sequence is TGTGCCAGCAGTTACTCGTGGCCGGGGGATCAGCCCCAGCATTTT.

The V call is TRBV20-1, the J call TRBJ2-7, with 12 bases fitting TRBD2. The CDR3 length is 16 residues. J lost 0 bases, V lost 3 bases, and 6 bases had no gene match. Germline loops: CDR1 DFQATT, CDR2 SNEGSKA (reference sequence). The DNA of the CDR3 is TGCAGTGCTAGGCTAGCGGGGGGGAAAAGCTCCTACGAGCAGTACTTC. Translating gives CSARLAGGKSSYEQYF.

This clonotype was counted at least ten times. The DNA of the CDR3 is TGCAGTGCTACTAGCGGGGCTAAGTACAATGAGCAGTTCTTC. Translating it yields CSATSGAKYNEQFF. The J gene is TRBJ2-1, the V gene TRBV20-1; TRBD2 aligns across 9 bases. The CDR3 totals 14 residues. After removal of 4 bases from V and 4 bases from J, the junction contained 5 bases not matched to a gene. The germline gives CDR1 DFQATT, CDR2 SNEGSKA (reference sequence).

The chain employs TRBV12-3 or TRBV12-4 and TRBJ1-2; D is possibly TRBD1 (6 bases). CDR3 length equals 12 residues. Trimming cost V 5 bases and J 5 bases, with 9 bases left between them. The CDR3 DNA reads as TGTGCCAGCAGTCAGGGGTGGTATGGCTACACCTTC. Translating it yields CASSQGWYGYTF.

This clonotype was observed a few times. The chain employs TRBV29-1 and TRBJ1-1, with D possibly being TRBD1 (5 bases). Trimming removed 4 bases from V and 1 base from J, with 7 bases in between. The germline V gene encodes CDR1 SQVTM and CDR2 ANQGSEA. This CDR3 is built from 12 residues. CDR3 residues: CSVAGGNTEAFF. The CDR3 DNA reads as TGCAGCGTTGCGGGGGGGAACACTGAAGCTTTCTTT. Supplemented by reference TRBV29-1 and TRBJ1-1, the full variable domain reads SAVISQKPSRDICQRGTSLTIQCQVDSQVTMMFWYRQQPGQSLTLIATANQGSEATYESGFVIDKFPISRPNLTFSTLTVSNMSPEDSSIYLCSVAGGNTEAFFGQGTRLTVV.

This clonotype was counted a few times. The chain has TRBV5-1 and TRBJ2-6; the D is unclear. The CDR3 sequence is 16 residues long. CDR1 and CDR2 (germline): SGHRS, YFSETQ. Trimming left V 2 bases short and J 0 bases short, with 9 bases between. CDR3 bases: TGCGCCAGCAGCTTTAGGCAGAACTCTGGGGCCAACGTCCTGACTTTC. The encoded protein is CASSFRQNSGANVLTF.

This clonotype has a handful of counts. The chain is built from TRBV20-1 and TRBJ2-1, with a tentative D call TRBD2 (7 bases). Germline values: CDR1 DFQATT, CDR2 SNEGSKA (reference sequence). V shed 0 bases and J shed 0 bases, with 12 bases lying between them. The length of the CDR3 is 16 residues. The CDR3 reads CSAREGGGPSYNEQFF. In DNA, the CDR3 is TGCAGTGCTAGAGAGGGCGGGGGCCCCTCCTACAATGAGCAGTTCTTC.

This clonotype showed up many times. J is TRBJ1-2 and V is TRBV6-1, with 7 bases aligning to TRBD1. From germline, CDR1 is MNHNS and CDR2 SASEGT. This CDR3 has 14 amino acids. J gave up 5 bases and V 6 bases, and 9 bases lay outside the gene matches. The CDR3, as DNA: TGTGCCAGCAGCCGGACAGGCGATACATATGGCTACACCTTC. The encoded protein is CASSRTGDTYGYTF.

This chain links TRBV7-9 with TRBJ2-3, with D maybe TRBD2 (5 bases). Germline CDR1 is SEHNR and CDR2 is FQNEAQ (reference sequence). CDR3 length: 15 amino acids. V lost 2 bases and J 4 bases, leaving 13 bases between the germline ends. CDR3 in DNA: TGTGCCAGCAGCTTAAGTGGGAGTACCGCAGATACGCAGTATTTT. Amino acid sequence: CASSLSGSTADTQYF.

Only one count was recorded for this clonotype. The chain couples TRBV19 to TRBJ1-1; D not certain. This CDR3 spans 13 amino acids. The germline CDR1 and CDR2 sequences are LNHDA and SQIVND (reference sequence). Trimming pared 4 bases from V and 4 bases from J, leaving 10 bases between. CDR3 loop: CASSKKSGTEAFF. The CDR3, as DNA: TGTGCCAGTAGTAAAAAGTCGGGCACTGAAGCTTTCTTT.

V gene TRBV6-1 combines with J gene TRBJ2-1; TRBD2 matches at 11 bases. This CDR3 is 17 amino acids long. The ends lost 7 bases at V and 8 bases at J; junction bases unmatched: 16. The germline V gene encodes CDR1 MNHNS and CDR2 SASEGT. CDR3 sequence (DNA): TGTGCCAGCATCGTGGGGATTAGCGGGGGGGCCGGTTATGAGCAGTTCTTC. This sequence encodes CASIVGISGGAGYEQFF.

The chain couples TRBV18 to TRBJ1-1; D gene ambiguous. V was clipped by 1 base and J by 3 bases, with 6 bases between them. CDR3 size: 13 residues. Germline-derived CDR1 and CDR2 are KGHSH and LQKENI. In DNA form, the CDR3 reads TGTGCCAGCTCACCACTCGGGGACACTGAAGCTTTCTTT. It specifies CASSPLGDTEAFF.

The CDR3, as DNA: TGCAGCGTTGAAGGTGGAGCGGGGGGATTTTACAATGAGCAGTTCTTC. It translates to CSVEGGAGGFYNEQFF. The chain employs TRBV29-1 and TRBJ2-1, with TRBD2 matching over 9 bases. Germline CDR1 reads SQVTM; CDR2 reads ANQGSEA. CDR3 length: 16 residues. Trimming cost V 1 base and J 4 bases; bases outside gene matches: 8.

This clonotype was detected a few times. At one end the junction does not follow the germline gene, possibly because of a read error. The V call is TRBV4-1, the J call TRBJ1-1; no clear D. The CDR3 contains 14 residues. Germline V gene data show CDR1 as MGHRA and CDR2 as YSYEKL. The CDR3 loop is CASRQDLSNTEAFF. The CDR3 nucleotides are TGCGCCAGCAGACAAGACCTCAGCAACACTGAAGCTTTCTTT.

The chain uses TRBV7-2 and TRBJ2-3; D perhaps matches TRBD2 (7 bases). Germline V gene lookup returns CDR1 SGHTA and CDR2 FQGNSA. The V end was cut by 8 bases, the J end by 3 bases, with 18 bases between. The CDR3 contains 15 residues. The CDR3 loop reads CASPRGAGRTDTQYF. The CDR3, as DNA: TGTGCCAGCCCCAGGGGAGCGGGGAGGACAGATACGCAGTATTTT.

V and J are TRBV6-1 and TRBJ2-2; D gene ambiguous. Germline lookup yields CDR1 MNHNS and CDR2 SASEGT. V was cut by 2 bases and J by 7 bases, with 8 bases left in between. CDR3 size: 13 residues. The CDR3 DNA follows: TGTGCCAGCAGTGAATATTGGGGCGGGGAGCTGTTTTTT. It translates to CASSEYWGGELFF.

This clonotype was found a few times. The chain recombines TRBV3-1 with TRBJ2-2; D is perhaps TRBD2 (6 bases). CDR1 and CDR2 (germline): LGHDT, YNNKEL (reference sequence). V lost 4 bases to trimming and J lost 0 bases, with 12 bases between them. The CDR3 has 16 amino acids. The CDR3 here is CASSPPRGTNTGELFF. The CDR3 nucleotides read TGTGCCAGCAGCCCACCTCGGGGGACGAACACCGGGGAGCTGTTTTTT.

The J gene is TRBJ2-1, the V gene TRBV6-1; TRBD1 matches 7 bases. The germline V gene has CDR1 MNHNS and CDR2 SASEGT. CDR3 length: 15 amino acids. The J segment lost 6 bases and the V segment lost 8 bases, leaving 13 bases of the junction unmatched. CDR3 sequence: CASAQGEIPANEQFF. The CDR3 DNA sequence: TGTGCCAGCGCGCAGGGGGAGATACCCGCCAATGAGCAGTTCTTC.

The CDR3 region has the DNA TGCAGTGCTCCCCGGATAGCGGGGGGGCCTAGGGAGCAGTTCTTC. The encoded protein is CSAPRIAGGPREQFF. This sequence joins TRBV20-1 and TRBJ2-1, with 11 bases fitting TRBD2. The CDR3 spans 15 residues. CDR1 and CDR2 from the germline V gene are DFQATT and SNEGSKA (reference sequence). The V and J ends lost 5 bases and 10 bases, in that order; junction bases with no gene match: 13.

This clonotype was seen ten or more times. The chain carries TRBV25-1 and TRBJ2-7; 10 bases line up with TRBD1. This CDR3 has 14 amino acids. Germline V CDR1 and CDR2: MGHDK, SYGVNS. Trimming at V came to 2 bases and at J to 10 bases, leaving 8 bases not matched to a gene. The CDR3 coding sequence is TGTGCCAGCAGTGAACAGGGACAGGGGATGGAACAGTACTTC. This codes for CASSEQGQGMEQYF.

This clonotype was counted ten times or more. V and J are TRBV6-2 or TRBV6-3 and TRBJ2-5; D gene uncertain. The CDR3 loop spans 14 amino acids. Germline assignment: CDR1 MNHEY and CDR2 SVGEGT. V lost 1 base to trimming and J lost 3 bases, with 9 bases between them. The CDR3 here is CASSYWGGKETQYF. DNA for the CDR3: TGTGCCAGCAGTTACTGGGGTGGAAAAGAGACCCAGTACTTC.

The rearrangement uses TRBV20-1 and TRBJ2-5; D is possibly TRBD2 (5 bases). The CDR3 is 15 amino acids. V lost 5 bases, J lost 5 bases, and 21 bases lay in between. In germline, CDR1 is DFQATT, CDR2 SNEGSKA (reference sequence). The CDR3 coding sequence is TGCAGTGCTTTTGAGCGGCACGCGTTGGGGGAGACCCAGTACTTC. As protein: CSAFERHALGETQYF.

This clonotype was detected a few times. The rearrangement joins TRBV6-5 to TRBJ2-7; 10 bases line up with TRBD2. Germline assignment: CDR1 MNHEY and CDR2 SVGAGI. V lost 3 bases and J lost 8; bases outside the gene matches: 10. This CDR3 has 15 amino acids. The CDR3 spells CASSYVSGTSDQQYF. CDR3 bases: TGTGCCAGCAGTTATGTCTCCGGGACTAGCGATCAGCAGTACTTC.

The sample holds a few counts of this clonotype. This rearrangement joins TRBV7-9 to TRBJ1-1; possible D gene TRBD1, 6 bases. Trimming took 5 bases from V and 3 from J, leaving 13 bases between them. The CDR3 sequence is 14 residues long. CDR1 and CDR2 from the germline V gene are SEHNR and FQNEAQ (reference sequence). For the CDR3, the DNA is TGTGCCAGCAGCACCTGGACAGACCACACTGAAGCTTTCTTT. Translated: CASSTWTDHTEAFF.

The CDR3 sequence is CSASPRTSANYEQYF. The CDR3 DNA reads as TGCAGTGCTAGCCCAAGGACTAGCGCAAACTACGAGCAGTACTTC. This chain joins TRBV20-1 and TRBJ2-7; 9 bases match TRBD2. This CDR3 is 15 amino acids long. The ends lost 3 bases at V and 3 bases at J; junction bases unmatched: 9. Looked up from germline, CDR1 is DFQATT and CDR2 is SNEGSKA (reference sequence).

J is TRBJ2-2 and V is TRBV3-1; 15 bases are a match to TRBD2. The germline V gene has CDR1 LGHDT and CDR2 YNNKEL (reference sequence). There are 18 residues in the CDR3. The V and J ends lost 2 bases and 6 bases, in that order; junction bases with no gene match: 7. CDR3 amino acids: CASSQPGTSGGWSGELFF. The DNA for the CDR3 is TGTGCCAGCAGCCAACCCGGGACTAGCGGGGGGTGGTCCGGGGAGCTGTTTTTT.

This clonotype was picked up many times. This chain connects TRBV4-1 to TRBJ2-1; D perhaps matches TRBD2 (6 bases). The V end was cut by 1 base, the J end by 7 bases, with 17 bases between. The CDR3 spans 16 residues. Germline CDR1 reads MGHRA; CDR2 reads YSYEKL. The CDR3 region has the DNA TGCGCCAGCAGCCAAGTTAGCGGAGAAGCGTGGAATGAGCAGTTCTTC. Encoded protein: CASSQVSGEAWNEQFF.

In its sample, this clonotype was seen a few times. This rearrangement joins TRBV12-3 or TRBV12-4 to TRBJ1-2; 10 bases match TRBD1. The V gene end was trimmed by 10 bases and the J gene end by 5 bases; junction bases not matched to a gene: 13. CDR3 length equals 15 residues. The CDR3 nucleotides are TGTGCCACCGTAGAAACCGGGACAGGGGATTATGGCTACACCTTC. Its protein product is CATVETGTGDYGYTF.

The chain joins TRBV5-1 to TRBJ1-1, with TRBD1 matching over 9 bases. V dropped 6 bases and J dropped 5; count of bases not matched to a gene: 8. CDR1 and CDR2 (germline): SGHRS, YFSETQ. The CDR3 consists of 14 residues. The CDR3: CASIGQGMGTEAFF. The CDR3 DNA sequence: TGCGCCAGCATTGGACAGGGGATGGGGACTGAAGCTTTCTTT.

In its sample, this clonotype was seen a few times. V and J are TRBV18 and TRBJ2-1, with 8 positions matching TRBD2. V gave up 0 bases and J gave up 9 bases; unmatched junction bases: 7. The CDR3 covers 15 residues. Germline V gene lookup returns CDR1 KGHSH and CDR2 LQKENI. CDR3 sequence: CASSPPLAAGFEQFF. CDR3 nucleotide sequence: TGTGCCAGCTCACCACCACTAGCGGCGGGTTTTGAGCAGTTCTTC.